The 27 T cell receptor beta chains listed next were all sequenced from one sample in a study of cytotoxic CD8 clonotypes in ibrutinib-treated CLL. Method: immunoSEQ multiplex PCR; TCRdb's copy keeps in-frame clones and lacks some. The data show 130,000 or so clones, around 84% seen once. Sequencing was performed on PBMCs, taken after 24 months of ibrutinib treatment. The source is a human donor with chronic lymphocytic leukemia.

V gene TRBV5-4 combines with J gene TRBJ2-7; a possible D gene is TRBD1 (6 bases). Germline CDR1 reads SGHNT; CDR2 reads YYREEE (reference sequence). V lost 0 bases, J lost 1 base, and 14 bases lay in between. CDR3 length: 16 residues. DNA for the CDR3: TGTGCCAGCAGCTTGGATTCGACAGGTGCTTCCTACGAGCAGTACTTC. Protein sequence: CASSLDSTGASYEQYF.

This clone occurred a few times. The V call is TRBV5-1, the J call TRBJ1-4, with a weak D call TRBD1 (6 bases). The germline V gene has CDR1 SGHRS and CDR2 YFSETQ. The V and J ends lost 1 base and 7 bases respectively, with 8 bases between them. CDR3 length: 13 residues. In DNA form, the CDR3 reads TGCGCCAGCAGCTTGATGGACAGTGAAAAACTGTTTTTT. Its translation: CASSLMDSEKLFF.

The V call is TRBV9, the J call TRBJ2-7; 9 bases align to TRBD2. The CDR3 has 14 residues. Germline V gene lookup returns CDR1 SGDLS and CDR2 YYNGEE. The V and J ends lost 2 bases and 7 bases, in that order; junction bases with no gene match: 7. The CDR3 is CASSVSGGPGEQYF. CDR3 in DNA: TGTGCCAGCAGCGTTAGCGGGGGCCCTGGGGAGCAGTACTTC.

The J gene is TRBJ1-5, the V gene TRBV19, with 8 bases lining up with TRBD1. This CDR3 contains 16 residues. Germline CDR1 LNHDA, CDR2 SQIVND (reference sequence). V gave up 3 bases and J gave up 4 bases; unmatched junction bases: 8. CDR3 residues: CASSIGWDRKNQPQHF. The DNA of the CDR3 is TGTGCCAGTAGTATTGGATGGGACAGGAAAAATCAGCCCCAGCATTTT. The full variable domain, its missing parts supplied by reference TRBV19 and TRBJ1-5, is DGGITQSPKYLFRKEGQNVTLSCEQNLNHDAMYWYRQDPGQGLRLIYYSQIVNDFQKGDIAEGYSVSREKKESFPLTVTSAQKNPTAFYLCASSIGWDRKNQPQHFGDGTRLSIL.

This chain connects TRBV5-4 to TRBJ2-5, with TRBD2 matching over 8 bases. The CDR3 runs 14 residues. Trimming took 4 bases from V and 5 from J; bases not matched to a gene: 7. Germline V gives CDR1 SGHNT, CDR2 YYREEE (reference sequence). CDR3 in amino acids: CASSTGGAGETQYF. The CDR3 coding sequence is TGTGCCAGCAGCACCGGGGGGGCGGGGGAGACCCAGTACTTC.

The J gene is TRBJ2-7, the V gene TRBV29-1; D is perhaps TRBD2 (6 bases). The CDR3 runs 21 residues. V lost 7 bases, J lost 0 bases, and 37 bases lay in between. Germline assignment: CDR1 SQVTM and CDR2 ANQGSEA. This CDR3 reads CSAPKWRGSFVLGTFSYEQYF. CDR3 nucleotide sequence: TGCAGCGCACCGAAATGGCGAGGAAGTTTCGTTTTAGGGACTTTCTCCTACGAGCAGTACTTC.

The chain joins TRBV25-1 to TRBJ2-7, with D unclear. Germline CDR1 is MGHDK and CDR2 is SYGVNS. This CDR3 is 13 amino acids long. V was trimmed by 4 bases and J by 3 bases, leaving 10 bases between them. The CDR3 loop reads CASSAWGIYEQYF. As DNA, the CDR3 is TGTGCCAGCAGTGCCTGGGGAATCTACGAGCAGTACTTC.

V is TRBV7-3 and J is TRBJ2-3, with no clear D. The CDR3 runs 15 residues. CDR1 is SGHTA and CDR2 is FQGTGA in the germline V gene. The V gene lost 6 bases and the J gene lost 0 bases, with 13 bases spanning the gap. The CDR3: CASRLTPSSTDTQYF. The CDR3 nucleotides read TGTGCCAGCAGACTCACACCCTCTAGCACAGATACGCAGTATTTT.

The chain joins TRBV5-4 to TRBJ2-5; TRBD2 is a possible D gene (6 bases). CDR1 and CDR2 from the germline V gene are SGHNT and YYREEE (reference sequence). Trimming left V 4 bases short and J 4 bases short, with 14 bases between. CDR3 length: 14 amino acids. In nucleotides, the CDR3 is TGTGCCAGCAGCCCCGGCGGGGTTGGAGAGACCCAGTACTTC. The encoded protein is CASSPGGVGETQYF.

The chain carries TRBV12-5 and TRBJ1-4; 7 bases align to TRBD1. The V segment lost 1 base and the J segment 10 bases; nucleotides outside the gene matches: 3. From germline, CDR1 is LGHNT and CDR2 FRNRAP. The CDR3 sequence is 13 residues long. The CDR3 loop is CASGLGQGRKLFF. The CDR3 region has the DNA TGTGCTAGTGGTTTGGGACAGGGACGAAAACTGTTTTTT.

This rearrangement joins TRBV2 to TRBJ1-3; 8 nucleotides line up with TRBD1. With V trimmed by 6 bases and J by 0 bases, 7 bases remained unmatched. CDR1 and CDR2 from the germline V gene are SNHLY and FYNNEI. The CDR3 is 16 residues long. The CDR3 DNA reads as TGTGCCAGCAGACGACAGGGGATTAGCTCTGGAAACACCATATATTTT. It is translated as CASRRQGISSGNTIYF.

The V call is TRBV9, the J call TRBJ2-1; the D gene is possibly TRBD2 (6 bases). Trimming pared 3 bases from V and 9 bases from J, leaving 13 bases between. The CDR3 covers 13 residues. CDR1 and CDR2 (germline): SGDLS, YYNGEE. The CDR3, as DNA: TGTGCCAGCAGCGCGGGGGTTACAGGTGAGCAGTTCTTC. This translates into CASSAGVTGEQFF. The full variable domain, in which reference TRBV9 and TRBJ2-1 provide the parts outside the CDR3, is DSGVTQTPKHLITATGQRVTLRCSPRSGDLSVYWYQQSLDQGLQFLIQYYNGEERAKGNILERFSAQQFPDLHSELNLSSLELGDSALYFCASSAGVTGEQFFGPGTRLTVL.

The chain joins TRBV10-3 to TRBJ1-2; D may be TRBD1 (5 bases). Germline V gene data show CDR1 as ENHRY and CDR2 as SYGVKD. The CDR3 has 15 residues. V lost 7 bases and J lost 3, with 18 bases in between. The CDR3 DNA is TGTGCCATCACCATGAGTCTGGGGGGTGACTATGGCTACACCTTC. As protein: CAITMSLGGDYGYTF.

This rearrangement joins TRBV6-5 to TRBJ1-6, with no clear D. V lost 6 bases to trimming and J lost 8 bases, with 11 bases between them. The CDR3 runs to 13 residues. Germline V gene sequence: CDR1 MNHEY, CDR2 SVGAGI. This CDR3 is CASSEDWDSPLHF. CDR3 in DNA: TGTGCCAGCAGCGAGGACTGGGATTCACCCCTCCACTTT.

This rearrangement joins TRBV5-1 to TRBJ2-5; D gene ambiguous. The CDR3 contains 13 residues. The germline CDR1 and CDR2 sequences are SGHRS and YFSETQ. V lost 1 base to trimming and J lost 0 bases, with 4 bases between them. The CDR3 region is CASSLKNQETQYF. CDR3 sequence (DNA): TGCGCCAGCAGCTTGAAGAACCAAGAGACCCAGTACTTC.

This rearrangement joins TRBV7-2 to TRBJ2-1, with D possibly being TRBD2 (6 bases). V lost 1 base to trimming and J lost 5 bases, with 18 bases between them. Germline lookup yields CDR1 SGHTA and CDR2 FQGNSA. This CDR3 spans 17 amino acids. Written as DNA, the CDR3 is TGTGCCAGCAGCTTAGGCCCTAGGAGGGTGACGGACAATGAGCAGTTCTTC. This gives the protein CASSLGPRRVTDNEQFF.

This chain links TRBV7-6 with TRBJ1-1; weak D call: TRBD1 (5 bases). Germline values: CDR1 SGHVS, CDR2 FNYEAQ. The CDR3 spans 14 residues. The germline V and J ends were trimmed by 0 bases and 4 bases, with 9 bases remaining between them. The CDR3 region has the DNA TGTGCCAGCAGCTTAGCGGGGGGTGGCACTGAAGCTTTCTTT. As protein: CASSLAGGGTEAFF.

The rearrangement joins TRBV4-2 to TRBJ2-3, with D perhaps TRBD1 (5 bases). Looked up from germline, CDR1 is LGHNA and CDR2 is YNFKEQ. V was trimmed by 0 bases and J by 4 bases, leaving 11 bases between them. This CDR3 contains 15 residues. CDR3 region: CASSQDARVPDTQYF. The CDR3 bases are TGTGCCAGCAGCCAAGATGCCAGGGTCCCAGATACGCAGTATTTT.

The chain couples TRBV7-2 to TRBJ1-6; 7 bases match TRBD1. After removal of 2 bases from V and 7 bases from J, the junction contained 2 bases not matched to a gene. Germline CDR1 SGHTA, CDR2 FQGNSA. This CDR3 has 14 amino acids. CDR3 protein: CASSLIGGNSPLHF. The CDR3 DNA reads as TGTGCCAGCAGCTTAATAGGGGGCAATTCACCCCTCCACTTT.

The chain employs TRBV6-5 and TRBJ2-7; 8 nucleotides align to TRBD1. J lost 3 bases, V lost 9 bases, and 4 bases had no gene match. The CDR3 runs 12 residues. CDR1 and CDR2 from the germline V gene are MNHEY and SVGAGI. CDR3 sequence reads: CARTGVGYEQYF. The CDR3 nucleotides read TGTGCCAGGACAGGGGTTGGCTACGAGCAGTACTTC.

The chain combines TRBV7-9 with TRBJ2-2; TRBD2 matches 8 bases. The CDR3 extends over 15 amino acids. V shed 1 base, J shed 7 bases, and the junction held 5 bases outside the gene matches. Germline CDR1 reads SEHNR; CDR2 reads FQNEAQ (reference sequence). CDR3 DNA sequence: TGTGCCAGCAGCTTAGGGACTAGCCTATACGGGGAGCTGTTTTTT. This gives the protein CASSLGTSLYGELFF.

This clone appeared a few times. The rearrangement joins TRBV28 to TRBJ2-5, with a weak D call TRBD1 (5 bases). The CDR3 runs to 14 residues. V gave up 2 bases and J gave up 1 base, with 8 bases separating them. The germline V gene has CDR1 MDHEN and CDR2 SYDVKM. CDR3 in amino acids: CASSLVTGQETQYF. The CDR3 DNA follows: TGTGCCAGCAGTTTAGTCACAGGCCAAGAGACCCAGTACTTC.

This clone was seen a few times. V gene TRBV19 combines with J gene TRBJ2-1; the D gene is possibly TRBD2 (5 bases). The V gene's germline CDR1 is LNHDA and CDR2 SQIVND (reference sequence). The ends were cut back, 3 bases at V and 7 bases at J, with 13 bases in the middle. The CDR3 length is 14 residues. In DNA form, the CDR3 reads TGTGCCAGTAGTATCAAACTAGTGAGGAATGAGCAGTTCTTC. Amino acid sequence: CASSIKLVRNEQFF.

The CDR3 nucleotides are TGTGCCAGCAGTTACGAGGGAACAGATACGCAGTATTTT. It specifies CASSYEGTDTQYF. The chain joins TRBV6-6 to TRBJ2-3; D perhaps matches TRBD2 (5 bases). Germline V gives CDR1 MNHNY, CDR2 SVGAGI (reference sequence). Trimming took 2 bases from V and 3 from J, leaving 6 bases between them. The CDR3 totals 13 residues.

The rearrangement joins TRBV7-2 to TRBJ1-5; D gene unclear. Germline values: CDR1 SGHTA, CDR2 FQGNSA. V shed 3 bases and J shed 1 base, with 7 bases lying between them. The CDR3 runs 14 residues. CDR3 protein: CASSFYGSNQPQHF. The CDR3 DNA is TGTGCCAGCAGCTTTTACGGGAGCAATCAGCCCCAGCATTTT. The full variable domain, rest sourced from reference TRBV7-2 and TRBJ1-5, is GAGVSQSPSNKVTEKGKDVELRCDPISGHTALYWYRQSLGQGLEFLIYFQGNSAPDKSGLPSDRFSAERTGGSVSTLTIQRTQQEDSAVYLCASSFYGSNQPQHFGDGTRLSIL.

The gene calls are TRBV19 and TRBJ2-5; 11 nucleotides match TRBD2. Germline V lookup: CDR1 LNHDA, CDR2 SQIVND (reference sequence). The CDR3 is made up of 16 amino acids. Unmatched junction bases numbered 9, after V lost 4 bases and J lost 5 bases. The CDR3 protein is CASSTQTSGVRETQYF. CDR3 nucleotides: TGTGCCAGTAGTACTCAGACTAGCGGGGTCCGGGAGACCCAGTACTTC.

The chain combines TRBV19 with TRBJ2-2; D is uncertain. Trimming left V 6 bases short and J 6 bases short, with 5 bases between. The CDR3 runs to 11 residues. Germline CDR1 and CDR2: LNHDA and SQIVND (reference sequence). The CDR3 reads CASRGPGELFF. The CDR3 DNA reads TGTGCCAGTAGAGGGCCCGGGGAGCTGTTTTTT.